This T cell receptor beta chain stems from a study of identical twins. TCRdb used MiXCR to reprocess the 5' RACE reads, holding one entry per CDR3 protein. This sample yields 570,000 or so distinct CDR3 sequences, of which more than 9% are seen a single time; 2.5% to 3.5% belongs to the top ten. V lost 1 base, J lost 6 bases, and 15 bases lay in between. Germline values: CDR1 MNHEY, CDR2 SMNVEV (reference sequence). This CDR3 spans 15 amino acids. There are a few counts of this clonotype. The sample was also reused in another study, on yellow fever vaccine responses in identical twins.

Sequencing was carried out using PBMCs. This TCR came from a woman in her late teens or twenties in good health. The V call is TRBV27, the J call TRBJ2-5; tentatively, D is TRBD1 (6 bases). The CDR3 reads CASSLFWDTLQTQYF. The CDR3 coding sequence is TGTGCCAGCAGTTTATTTTGGGACACATTGCAGACCCAGTACTTC.